This TCR beta chain was sequenced in a study of Ad26.COV2.S vaccination and SARS-CoV-2 variants. Broader study findings: Using TCR breadth and depth analyses may have led to underestimated total T cell responses.

On this clone itself: What it binds is unknown.

Treatment given: some 19 received Ad26.COV2.S at low or high dose, single or two shots; about 5 received placebo; per-sample allocation not given. At day 63 after the first vaccine or placebo injection, samples were drawn. Method: immunoSEQ multiplex PCR; TCRdb's copy keeps in-frame clones and lacks some. The sample has 300,000 to 350,000 clones, roughly 90% seen once. V lost 0 bases, J lost 1 base, and 6 bases lay in between. Per germline, CDR1 MNHNY and CDR2 SVGAGI (reference sequence). The CDR3 is made up of 14 amino acids. This TCR derives from a person aged 18-65 years who received the Ad26.COV2.S COVID-19 vaccine or a placebo. This specimen consisted of peripheral blood, obtained in a trial of Ad26.COV2.S vaccine versus placebo. The chain uses TRBV6-6 and TRBJ1-1, with D uncertain. As DNA, the CDR3 is TGTGCCAGCAGTTACTCCCGCCCGAACACTGAAGCTTTCTTT. This encodes CASSYSRPNTEAFF.